Each of the 20 T cell receptor beta chains below was sequenced from the same sample in a study of blood T cell repertoires in COVID-19. TCRdb's table, derived via immunoSEQ multiplex PCR, lists solely in-frame clones and lacks some. The table shows 350,000 or so clones, with 70% to 90% occurring only once. The sample comprised PBMCs or T cells enriched from blood (not recorded which). These receptors originate from a woman aged 40 to 55 with acute COVID-19.

This chain links TRBV5-6 with TRBJ1-2; no definite D call. Germline V gene data show CDR1 as SGHDT and CDR2 as YYEEEE. The V end was cut by 4 bases, the J end by 3 bases, with 10 bases between. The CDR3 has 13 residues. The CDR3 here is CASSGSGHYGYTF. For the CDR3, the DNA is TGTGCCAGCAGCGGCTCGGGTCACTATGGCTACACCTTC.

The chain recombines TRBV9 with TRBJ1-2; 10 bases line up with TRBD1. The CDR3 consists of 15 residues. The germline gives CDR1 SGDLS, CDR2 YYNGEE. With 3 bases clipped from V and 3 bases from J, the junction kept 5 bases outside the gene matches. The CDR3 DNA is TGTGCCAGCAGCGACGGGACAGGGGATTACTATGGCTACACCTTC. Its protein product is CASSDGTGDYYGYTF.

A note on this clone: Other DNA sequences in the sample encode the same CDR3. The V call is TRBV11-3, the J call TRBJ2-2; D is perhaps TRBD1 (6 bases). The V end was cut by 2 bases, the J end by 5 bases, with 6 bases between. The CDR3 has 13 residues. Looked up from germline, CDR1 is SGHNT and CDR2 is YENEEA. CDR3 DNA: TGTGCCAGCAGCTTACAGGGGACCGGGGAGCTGTTTTTT. Amino acid sequence: CASSLQGTGELFF.

The J gene is TRBJ2-2, the V gene TRBV27, with no clear D. The CDR3 is made up of 15 amino acids. Trimming removed 6 bases from V and 4 bases from J, with 15 bases in between. In germline, CDR1 is MNHEY, CDR2 SMNVEV (reference sequence). CDR3 loop: CASSPTWATTGELFF. In DNA, the CDR3 is TGTGCCAGCAGCCCCACCTGGGCTACCACCGGGGAGCTGTTTTTT.

The gene calls are TRBV9 and TRBJ2-7; tentative D call: TRBD2 (5 bases). Germline CDR1 SGDLS, CDR2 YYNGEE. V was cut by 1 base and J by 4 bases, with 15 bases left in between. This CDR3 spans 15 amino acids. The CDR3 coding sequence is TGTGCCAGCAGCGTATCCGGGGTAGGGAGTTACGAGCAGTACTTC. As protein: CASSVSGVGSYEQYF.

The rearrangement links TRBV3-1 (or the pseudogene TRBV3-2) to TRBJ2-7, with D uncertain. The length of the CDR3 is 13 residues. Trimming took off 7 bases at V and 0 bases at J, with 10 bases between the two ends. Germline values: CDR1 LGHDT, CDR2 YNNKEL (reference sequence). CDR3 sequence: CASISKSSYEQYF. DNA of the CDR3: TGTGCCAGCATCTCAAAGAGCTCCTACGAGCAGTACTTC.

The chain is built from TRBV7-2 and TRBJ2-1; maybe TRBD2 (5 bases). Germline V lookup: CDR1 SGHTA, CDR2 FQGNSA. This CDR3 is built from 15 residues. The V gene lost 7 bases and the J gene lost 4 bases, with 17 bases spanning the gap. CDR3: CASTLGGLAYNEQFF. In nucleotides, the CDR3 is TGTGCCAGCACCTTGGGCGGGCTGGCATACAATGAGCAGTTCTTC.

The rearrangement joins TRBV6-5 to TRBJ1-6, with 7 bases aligning to TRBD1. The CDR3 contains 14 residues. In germline, CDR1 is MNHEY, CDR2 SVGAGI. J lost 5 bases, V lost 6 bases, and 4 bases had no gene match. The CDR3 is CASRRGTDNSPLHF. CDR3 nucleotides: TGTGCCAGCAGAAGGGGGACAGATAATTCACCCCTCCACTTT.

This clone is a singleton in its sample. The CDR3 bases are TGTGCCAGCAGCCCGGGGGGGTCAAATGGGGAAAAACTGTTTTTT. Translation: CASSPGGSNGEKLFF. V is TRBV3-1 (or the pseudogene TRBV3-2) and J is TRBJ1-4; D might be TRBD1 (5 bases). V lost 4 bases, J lost 8 bases, and 17 bases lay in between. This CDR3 spans 15 amino acids. The germline V gene has CDR1 LGHDT and CDR2 YNNKEL (reference sequence).

This clone was found once. The rearrangement links TRBV6-2 or TRBV6-3 to TRBJ2-7, with TRBD2 matching 7 bases. The V gene end was trimmed by 1 base and the J gene end by 9 bases; junction bases not matched to a gene: 6. The CDR3 extends over 13 amino acids. Germline V gene lookup returns CDR1 MNHEY and CDR2 SVGEGT. For the CDR3, the DNA is TGTGCCAGCAGTTACTTTAACCCGGGGGGGCAGTACTTC. Its protein product is CASSYFNPGGQYF.

This chain connects TRBV19 to TRBJ2-5; TRBD2 matches at 10 bases. V trimming: 6 bases; J trimming: 9 bases; junction bases outside the gene matches: 7. Germline CDR1 LNHDA, CDR2 SQIVND (reference sequence). CDR3 length: 13 residues. The CDR3 sequence is CASRPLAGEAQYF. Written as DNA, the CDR3 is TGTGCCAGTAGGCCCCTAGCGGGGGAAGCCCAGTACTTC.

This clone has only a few counts. The chain carries TRBV10-3 and TRBJ1-2; 7 nucleotides align to TRBD1. The CDR3 spans 18 residues. CDR1 and CDR2 from the germline V gene are ENHRY and SYGVKD. V lost 0 bases, J lost 2 bases, and 12 bases stayed unmatched. As DNA, the CDR3 is TGTGCCATCAGTGAGTCAGAAGTGAGGTGGGGACAGAACTATGGCTACACCTTC. This encodes CAISESEVRWGQNYGYTF.

The genes are TRBV5-4 and TRBJ2-3; possible D gene TRBD1, 6 bases. CDR1 is SGHNT and CDR2 is YYREEE in the germline V gene (reference sequence). The length of the CDR3 is 14 residues. V was clipped by 4 bases and J by 2 bases, with 11 bases between them. The CDR3 DNA reads TGTGCCAGCAGCCAGACAGGTTCCACAGATACGCAGTATTTT. It translates to CASSQTGSTDTQYF. Full variable domain (missing parts from reference TRBV5-4 and TRBJ2-3): ETGVTQSPTHLIKTRGQQVTLRCSSQSGHNTVSWYQQALGQGPQFIFQYYREEENGRGNFPPRFSGLQFPNYSSELNVNALELDDSALYLCASSQTGSTDTQYFGPGTRLTVL.

The V gene is TRBV27, the J gene TRBJ2-6, with 13 bases aligning to TRBD2. Per the germline V gene, CDR1 is MNHEY and CDR2 is SMNVEV (reference sequence). V gave up 5 bases and J gave up 0 bases; unmatched junction bases: 7. The CDR3 has 19 amino acids. In DNA form, the CDR3 reads TGTGCCAGCAGTCCGCGGACTAGCGGGAGAAGCTCTGGGGCCAACGTCCTGACTTTC. Translating gives CASSPRTSGRSSGANVLTF.

The chain links TRBV5-6 to TRBJ1-4; weak D call: TRBD1 (6 bases). In germline, CDR1 is SGHDT, CDR2 YYEEEE. With 4 bases removed from V and 10 bases from J, the gap between germline ends came to 17 bases. The CDR3 length is 14 residues. Here the CDR3 DNA reads TGTGCCAGCAGCCGGACGGGGGCGGGAGGAAAACTGTTTTTT. It yields the protein CASSRTGAGGKLFF.

The chain employs TRBV10-3 and TRBJ1-3; D is unresolved. V lost 2 bases and J lost 4, with 9 bases in between. This CDR3 has 14 residues. Germline assignment: CDR1 ENHRY and CDR2 SYGVKD. CDR3 sequence reads: CAISEEKSGNTIYF. CDR3 bases: TGTGCCATCAGTGAGGAGAAGTCAGGAAACACCATATATTTT.

This clone has only one observation. CDR3 bases: TGTGCCAGCAGCTTAAGAGATATCCGCGGATCCTACAATGAGCAGTTCTTC. It encodes CASSLRDIRGSYNEQFF. The gene calls are TRBV7-9 and TRBJ2-1, with no clear D. V was clipped by 2 bases and J by 1 base, with 15 bases between them. Germline V CDR1 and CDR2: SEHNR, FQNEAQ (reference sequence). The CDR3 sequence is 17 residues long.

This chain uses TRBV4-1 with TRBJ1-3; 7 nucleotides line up with TRBD1. The CDR3 covers 16 residues. V gave up 1 base and J gave up 5 bases; unmatched junction bases: 8. Looked up from germline, CDR1 is MGHRA and CDR2 is YSYEKL. CDR3 sequence reads: CASSQVFPGQRNTIYF. The CDR3 DNA reads as TGCGCCAGCAGCCAAGTGTTTCCGGGACAGAGAAACACCATATATTTT.

DNA for the CDR3: TGCGCCAGCAGCCAAGACGAACAGGGTATCGGGGGCTACACCTTC. This translates into CASSQDEQGIGGYTF. The V call is TRBV4-1, the J call TRBJ1-2; maybe TRBD1 (6 bases). The CDR3 contains 15 residues. The V gene lost 0 bases and the J gene lost 8 bases, with 16 bases spanning the gap. Germline values: CDR1 MGHRA, CDR2 YSYEKL.

V gene TRBV23-1 combines with J gene TRBJ1-2; maybe TRBD1 (6 bases). TRBV23-1 is treated as an ORF (open reading frame) with a function not yet certain. V was cut by 0 bases and J by 4 bases, with 15 bases left in between. CDR3 size: 16 residues. CDR3 bases: TGCGCCAGCAGTCAATCGAAGAGACAGGTTGTCTATGGCTACACCTTC. Its translation is CASSQSKRQVVYGYTF.